The entry that follows covers one T cell receptor (beta chain) sequence. Its antigen remains unidentified. Base qualities are not at hand, and no much larger clone is one base apart. CD8 naive samples were obtained by positive selection for CCR7 among CD45RO-negative cells, yielding a CD45RA+CCR7+ population from which TemRA cells were excluded. The donors were healthy, HIV-negative adults who had no recently reported acute infections or vaccinations. Every donor was a Caucasian adult residing in Nashville, Tennessee, USA. Blood was obtained by leukapheresis, after which PBMCs were separated by Ficoll-Histopaque density gradient centrifugation and cryopreserved in liquid nitrogen vapor phase. Analytical flow cytometry was used to check the purity and quantity of each magnetically sorted T cell population. Genomic DNA was isolated from every sorted fraction and measured by UV absorbance on a Nanodrop 2000c.

Using the deep immunoSEQ assay, TCR CDR3 regions were amplified from genomic DNA by multiplex PCR. Genomic DNA extracted from each cell subset was distributed evenly over all wells of several immunoSEQ 96-well plates, and each plate served as one replicate. For sorted subsets, around 200 ng genomic DNA, equal to 25,000 to 35,000 T cell genomes, was loaded into each replicate PCR. The purified libraries were quantified using a Qubit 3.0 fluorometer, sized with a Bioanalyzer 2100, and then quantified again using the KAPA Library Quantification kit. Every immunoSEQ 96-well plate was sequenced on a dedicated single-read 150-cycle Illumina NextSeq 550 flow cell. Per the source publication's procedure: Because the immunoSEQ output held only junctional sequences and lacked quality scores, the filtering could not match the filtering applied to full-length reads. To assign V/J genes and CDR3, sequences were annotated against IMGT germline references using PyIR, a Python wrapper for IgBLAST v1.9. Any read was removed if the V/J assignment was weak (E-value above 1e-6), the CDR3 was missing, or the read contained stop codons, out-of-frame junctions, or ambiguous translated residues. V3J clonotypes were defined as sequences sharing an identical inferred V gene, J gene, and CDR3 amino acid sequence. The percentage overlap between two repertoires was calculated by dividing the number of shared unique clonotypes by the size of the smaller repertoire. Richness of each repertoire was evaluated using RTK rarefaction, the Chao1 estimator, and Recon v2.1 estimates of unobserved clonotypes. Generation probabilities for all TCRbeta clonotypes obtained by the gDNA method from a handful of donors were computed using OLGA. Here the immuneACCESS table is served through TCRdb, limited to in-frame sequences with V and J called. Missing clones are a known gap in these copies; in checked studies unresolved V genes cover under half, and the rest lacks a known reason. The V and J calls and clone size come from that table; D and trimming were worked out from the DNA. For this sample the table gives hundreds of thousands of clones, of which roughly 95% were detected only once. The top ten clones comprise 0.11% of the sample.

The sample is drawn from a study of shared clonotypes between healthy human individuals (dated by TCRdb to 2019 to 2021). Describing the broader study: The cohort comprised a couple of women and a few men aged 18 to 49 years. For each donor, three plates each were used for CD4 naive and CD4 memory, two plates were used for CD8 naive, and one plate was used for CD8 memory. Blood TCR repertoires of about 5 healthy adults were deeply sequenced to estimate repertoire size and the extent of clonotype sharing between individuals. Libraries were prepared and TCR repertoires were sequenced by different laboratories using diverse techniques, in order to increase sequencing depth and limit assay-specific biases. Between about 0.85 and 8.9 billion PBMCs per donor were obtained by leukapheresis. The research as a whole found: Sampling was limited to blood, and TCR repertoires in tissue likely differ from TCR repertoires in blood. Even with the large sequencing depth, rarefaction of the sorted-subset datasets indicated that sequencing was incomplete. Across a few donors, around 5% of naive CD4, around 3.5% of naive CD8, about 2.3% of memory CD4, and 0.4% to 0.45% of memory CD8 clonotypes were shared. Pairwise subsampling led to the expectation that sequencing depth would affect the degree of clonotype sharing among donors. Naive subsets generally had larger estimated clonotype richness than memory subsets. Compared with non-shared clonotypes, the clonotypes found in all four sorted-subset donors had higher generation probabilities. The small number of donors limited the genetic and exposure-history diversity represented.

This clonotype originated in a young woman in good health. The specimen sequenced was naive CD8+ T cells sorted from blood. This sample's cell subset or site label indicates: CD45RA+CCR7+.

The CDR3 region has the sequence CASSLAITTMNTEAFF. The base sequence is TGCGCCAGCAGCTTGGCCATAACGACCATGAACACTGAAGCTTTCTTT. The rearrangement combines TRBV5-1 with TRBJ1-1; the D gene assignment is ambiguous. At the junction V is shortened by 0 bases and J by 0 bases, with 12 bases in between. Inclusive of the bounding cysteine and phenylalanine, the CDR3 is 16 residues long. Solely the CDR3 DNA is kept, with 48 bases framed from the first base. The germline V gene specifies SGHRS as CDR1 and YFSETQ as CDR2.